This T cell receptor beta chain was sequenced in a study of cytomegalovirus exposure and HLA in healthy donors. While the first cohort had about 610 subjects, the donors belonged to the separate validation cohort of roughly 120 subjects. Trimming removed 6 bases from V and 0 bases from J, with 15 bases in between. CDR1 and CDR2 (germline): MNHNS, SASEGT. This CDR3 contains 15 residues. This clone was seen a handful of times. Sequencing used immunoSEQ multiplex PCR; TCRdb keeps in-frame clones, though not all of them. The sample has tens of thousands of clones, about 91% seen once; the top ten hold approximately 2%.

The chain combines TRBV6-1 with TRBJ2-7; the D gene is possibly TRBD2 (6 bases). The sequence was collected from a woman aged 25 to 39 in good health and CMV-seronegative. Sequences were obtained from PBMCs. For the CDR3, the DNA is TGTGCCAGCAGGGAGGGACTCTCGAGCTCCTACGAGCAGTACTTC. Amino acid sequence: CASREGLSSSYEQYF.